This passage covers 17 T cell receptor beta chains from one sample sequenced in a study of blood T cell repertoires in COVID-19. TCRdb keeps only in-frame clones here, not all; method: immunoSEQ multiplex PCR. The sample records 65,000 to 95,000 clones, approximately 80% being singletons. The sequenced sample was peripheral blood. Receptors originate from an older man with active or convalescent COVID-19.

This clone was picked up a small number of times. The chain links TRBV2 to TRBJ2-1, with TRBD2 matching 9 bases. CDR3 length equals 14 residues. With 5 bases clipped from V and 7 bases from J, the junction kept 6 bases outside the gene matches. Looked up from germline, CDR1 is SNHLY and CDR2 is FYNNEI. The CDR3 coding sequence is TGTGCCAGCAGTACCGGGACTAGCAAAAATGAGCAGTTCTTC. Protein: CASSTGTSKNEQFF.

This clone turned up a few times. The rearrangement uses TRBV12-2 and TRBJ1-5; the table's D gene call, TRBD1, was not cross checked with the DNA. TRBV12-2 is a pseudogene. CDR3 length: 16 amino acids. Here the CDR3 DNA reads TGTGCAAGTCGGCCCTGGCAAGGACCAGGGCATCAGCCCCAGCATTTT. This translates into CASRPWQGPGHQPQHF.

V usage is TRBV18 and J usage is TRBJ1-1; D gene uncertain. The CDR3 consists of 15 residues. CDR1 KGHSH and CDR2 LQKENI come from the germline V gene. V was pared by 3 bases and J by 1 base, with 12 bases between. The CDR3 DNA reads as TGTGCCAGCTCACCGACCCACGAGGGGAACACTGAAGCTTTCTTT. Translating gives CASSPTHEGNTEAFF.

In its sample, this clone was seen once. The V call is TRBV29-1, the J call TRBJ1-1; a weak D match, TRBD1 (5 bases). The CDR3 is made up of 14 amino acids. From germline, CDR1 is SQVTM and CDR2 ANQGSEA. Trimming pared 4 bases from V and 7 bases from J, leaving 19 bases between. CDR3 in DNA: TGCAGCGTTGGTAGTTCAGGGTTAGGGATTGAAGCTTTCTTT. Protein: CSVGSSGLGIEAFF.

This chain uses TRBV5-1 with TRBJ2-2; 10 bases are shared with TRBD2. The CDR3 is made up of 16 amino acids. With V trimmed by 1 base and J by 7 bases, 7 bases remained unmatched. CDR1 is SGHRS and CDR2 is YFSETQ in the germline V gene. The CDR3 region is CASSLPELAGHGELFF. The CDR3 DNA is TGCGCCAGCAGCTTGCCCGAACTAGCGGGGCACGGGGAGCTGTTTTTT.

This chain uses TRBV19 with TRBJ2-3, with 14 positions matching TRBD2. The CDR3 is made up of 17 amino acids. Germline V gene sequence: CDR1 LNHDA, CDR2 SQIVND (reference sequence). The junction had 13 bases not matched to a gene; V was cut back by 10 bases and J by 4 bases. The CDR3 bases are TGTGCCACCCAGACTAGCGGGGGGGGCCAGCGGCCAGATACGCAGTATTTT. Amino acids: CATQTSGGGQRPDTQYF.

V usage is TRBV27 and J usage is TRBJ2-7, with D perhaps matching TRBD2 (7 bases). V shed 6 bases and J shed 2 bases, with 14 bases lying between them. Germline values: CDR1 MNHEY, CDR2 SMNVEV (reference sequence). CDR3 length: 14 residues. The CDR3 loop reads CASSSRGAPYEQYV. The CDR3 DNA reads TGTGCCAGCAGCAGCCGGGGGGCCCCCTACGAGCAGTACGTC.

Details on this clone: Other nucleotide sequences from this sample produce the same CDR3. The chain uses TRBV4-1 and TRBJ2-1; 10 nucleotides line up with TRBD2. The CDR3 contains 15 residues. Unmatched junction bases numbered 4, after V lost 3 bases and J lost 5 bases. CDR1 and CDR2 from the germline V gene are MGHRA and YSYEKL. CDR3 in amino acids: CASSQPAGGHNEQFF. As DNA, the CDR3 is TGCGCCAGCAGCCAGCCAGCGGGGGGGCACAATGAGCAGTTCTTC.

V usage is TRBV9 and J usage is TRBJ1-1; TRBD1 aligns across 8 bases. The CDR3 has 14 residues. V trimming: 3 bases; J trimming: 1 base; junction bases outside the gene matches: 2. Germline CDR1 reads SGDLS; CDR2 reads YYNGEE. The CDR3 region is CASSAGQGNTEAFF. Written as DNA, the CDR3 is TGTGCCAGCAGCGCCGGACAGGGGAACACTGAAGCTTTCTTT.

The chain uses TRBV11-3 and TRBJ2-2; perhaps TRBD2 as D (5 bases). This CDR3 region has 14 residues. The germline V gene encodes CDR1 SGHNT and CDR2 YENEEA. Trimming cost V 2 bases and J 4 bases, with 8 bases left between them. This CDR3 is CASSLSGVTGELFF. As DNA, the CDR3 is TGTGCCAGCAGCTTAAGCGGAGTCACCGGGGAGCTGTTTTTT.

The chain employs TRBV5-5 and TRBJ1-5; TRBD1 matches at 9 bases. Germline trimming cut 4 bases from V and 6 bases from J; bases unmatched to any gene: 8. The CDR3 sequence is 15 residues long. Germline CDR1 is SGHKS and CDR2 is YYEKEE (reference sequence). The chain's CDR3 is CASSLGTGWVQPQHF. The CDR3 DNA follows: TGTGCCAGCAGCCTTGGGACAGGGTGGGTTCAGCCCCAGCATTTT.

The chain combines TRBV10-3 with TRBJ1-4, with D perhaps matching TRBD1 (6 bases). CDR1 and CDR2 (germline): ENHRY, SYGVKD. V was pared by 0 bases and J by 13 bases, with 12 bases between. CDR3 size: 13 residues. In DNA, the CDR3 is TGTGCCATCAGTGAGTCGGACAGCGGCCGACTGTTTTTT. This codes for CAISESDSGRLFF.

The V call is TRBV5-6, the J call TRBJ2-1; D is ambiguous. Germline V lookup: CDR1 SGHDT, CDR2 YYEEEE. V was trimmed by 4 bases and J by 10 bases, leaving 6 bases between them. The CDR3 loop spans 10 amino acids. The CDR3 sequence is CASSGREQFF. The CDR3 bases are TGTGCCAGCAGCGGTCGGGAGCAGTTCTTC.

V gene TRBV5-1 combines with J gene TRBJ1-1; D uncertain. Germline V CDR1 and CDR2: SGHRS, YFSETQ. The CDR3 contains 14 residues. Trimming took off 0 bases at V and 5 bases at J, with 11 bases between the two ends. As DNA, the CDR3 is TGCGCCAGCAGCTTGGGCGAGGGCCGGACTGAAGCTTTCTTT. It translates to CASSLGEGRTEAFF.

The chain has TRBV3-1 (or the pseudogene TRBV3-2) and TRBJ1-6; D gene uncertain. The CDR3 length is 12 residues. V was clipped by 8 bases and J by 8 bases, with 10 bases between them. Germline loops: CDR1 LGHDT, CDR2 YNNKEL (reference sequence). DNA for the CDR3: TGTGCCAGCGGACGGAGGGATTCACCCCTCCACTTT. Its protein product is CASGRRDSPLHF.

The chain links TRBV29-1 to TRBJ1-2; tentative D call: TRBD1 (6 bases). Germline CDR1 reads SQVTM; CDR2 reads ANQGSEA. V lost 2 bases to trimming and J lost 3 bases, with 19 bases between them. The CDR3 is made up of 16 amino acids. CDR3 region: CSVESGDTDVYYGYTF. CDR3 bases: TGCAGCGTTGAATCAGGGGATACTGATGTCTACTATGGCTACACCTTC.

The chain links TRBV19 to TRBJ1-5; 8 bases are shared with TRBD1. The CDR3 runs 14 residues. CDR1 is LNHDA, CDR2 SQIVND, per germline (reference sequence). Trimming removed 5 bases from V and 2 bases from J; junction bases left unmatched: 2. DNA of the CDR3: TGTGCCAGTAGTGAGACAGGGGGCAATCAGCCCCAGCATTTT. Translated: CASSETGGNQPQHF. The full variable domain, completed using reference TRBV19 and TRBJ1-5, is DGGITQSPKYLFRKEGQNVTLSCEQNLNHDAMYWYRQDPGQGLRLIYYSQIVNDFQKGDIAEGYSVSREKKESFPLTVTSAQKNPTAFYLCASSETGGNQPQHFGDGTRLSIL.